Listed below are T cell receptor beta chains from one sample, sequenced in a study of blood T cell repertoires in COVID-19. The repertoire was sequenced with immunoSEQ multiplex PCR; TCRdb's copy has only in-frame clones and lacks some. The sample has about 250,000 clones, roughly 89% seen once. Sequencing used PBMCs or T cells enriched from blood (not recorded which). All receptors derive from a woman in her 30s with acute COVID-19. Both conserved end residues are part of each CDR3. D genes are given only for firm matches. Clone size appears in some rows only: once, few, many, or a class for an expanded clone.

.	TRBV14	TRBJ2-7	TRBD1	TGTGCCAGCAGCCAACAATCCAGGGGGAGCTCCGAGCAGTACTTC	CASSQQSRGSSEQYF
.	TRBV2	TRBJ1-1	.	TGTGCCAGCAGCGACCAACAGGCCTTGATGAACACTGAAGCTTTCTTT	CASSDQQALMNTEAFF
.	TRBV4-3	TRBJ2-7	.	TGCGCCAGCAGCCGCTCGGGAACGGGCCCGGGCGAGCAGTACTTC	CASSRSGTGPGEQYF
once	TRBV9	TRBJ1-4	TRBD1	TGTGCCAGCAGCGACCGGGACAGGGTCTCTCTTGAAAAACTGTTTTTT	CASSDRDRVSLEKLFF
few	TRBV19	TRBJ1-5	.	TGTGCCAGTAGTATCACAGGGATGGGCAATCAGCCCCAGCATTTT	CASSITGMGNQPQHF
.	TRBV10-1	TRBJ2-7	.	TGCGCCATTCCACGAGAGCGCTCCTACGAGCAGTACTTC	CAIPRERSYEQYF
.	TRBV28	TRBJ1-4	TRBD1	TGTGCCAGCAGACCCGGGACAGTGGAAAAACTGTTTTTT	CASRPGTVEKLFF
.	TRBV5-1	TRBJ1-2	.	TGCGCCAGCAGCTTGGAGGTAGGGGGCTATGGCTACACCTTC	CASSLEVGGYGYTF
.	TRBV5-5	TRBJ2-5	TRBD1	TGTGCCAGCAGCCCGGACAGGGCACAAGAGACCCAGTACTTC	CASSPDRAQETQYF
few	TRBV5-1	TRBJ2-2	.	TGCGCCAGCAGCTTGGCCCTAGGTGTCGGGGAGCTGTTTTTT	CASSLALGVGELFF
.	TRBV19	TRBJ2-4	TRBD1	TGTGCCAGTAGTATAGGGTCGGCGGGCAGGGGGTATACGTTCGACATTCAGTACTTC	CASSIGSAGRGYTFDIQYF
.	TRBV29-1	TRBJ1-2	.	TGCAGCGTTGAAATACCCCCGTGGGGAGATGGCTACACCTTC	CSVEIPPWGDGYTF
.	TRBV27	TRBJ1-5	TRBD1	TGTGCCAGCAGTTTAAGGCAGGGGGCTGGTCAGCCCCAGCATTTT	CASSLRQGAGQPQHF
.	TRBV2	TRBJ1-1	.	TGTGCCAGTCAAGGTCCGGGGGGGAGGAGCACTGAAGCTTTCTTT	CASQGPGGRSTEAFF
.	TRBV11-2	TRBJ1-2	TRBD1	TGTGCCAGCAGCTTTCGACAGGGACAAACTAACTATGGCTACACCTTC	CASSFRQGQTNYGYTF
.	TRBV6-2/TRBV6-3	TRBJ2-2	TRBD2	TGTGCCAGCAGTTCCCGGACTAGCGGGGGAACGACCGGGGAGCTGTTTTTT	CASSSRTSGGTTGELFF
.	TRBV2	TRBJ2-1	TRBD2	TGTGCCAGCAGCGATATCAGCGGGGTCTACAATGAGCAGTTCTTC	CASSDISGVYNEQFF
.	TRBV7-2	TRBJ1-1	TRBD1	TGTGCCAGCAGCTTCGACGACAGGGGCGGCACTGAAGCTTTCTTT	CASSFDDRGGTEAFF
.	TRBV7-3	TRBJ2-3	.	TGTGCCAGCAGCGCTGCCGGGACTCCGCAGTATTTT	CASSAAGTPQYF
few	TRBV7-3	TRBJ1-1	.	TGTGCCAGCAGCTTACGGGGGGACACTGAAGCTTTCTTT	CASSLRGDTEAFF
.	TRBV4-1	TRBJ2-1	.	TGCGCCAGCAGCCAACCCCAGGGAAGGGTTGAGCAGTTCTTC	CASSQPQGRVEQFF
.	TRBV3-1/TRBV3-2	TRBJ1-3	.	TGTGCCAGCAGCCAAGTTCCCCGGGACTCTTCCTCTGGAAACACCATATATTTT	CASSQVPRDSSSGNTIYF
.	TRBV5-6	TRBJ1-2	.	TGTGCCAGCAGCCCCGATACGGGGGGCTCGACCATTTTCTATGGCTACACCTTC	CASSPDTGGSTIFYGYTF
.	TRBV14	TRBJ2-3	.	TGTGCCAGCAGTGGCCTGAGCACAGATACGCAGTATTTT	CASSGLSTDTQYF
once	TRBV19	TRBJ2-5	.	TGTGCCAGTACTTACTCGAACGCGGGGTTTGAGACCCAGTACTTC	CASTYSNAGFETQYF
.	TRBV4-3	TRBJ2-1	TRBD2	TGCGCCAGCAGCCGGTCGGGACTAGCGGGGGAGTCCAATGAGCAGTTCTTC	CASSRSGLAGESNEQFF
.	TRBV7-3	TRBJ2-7	.	TGTGCCAGCAGCTTATCAGGGTACCACGAGCAGTACTTC	CASSLSGYHEQYF
.	TRBV9	TRBJ2-1	TRBD1	TGTGCCAGCACCCCGGGGACAGTCCCCAATGAGCAGTTCTTC	CASTPGTVPNEQFF
.	TRBV29-1	TRBJ1-1	TRBD1	TGCAGCGTTGTCGGGACAGCCGAAGCTTTCTTT	CSVVGTAEAFF
.	TRBV9	TRBJ2-3	.	TGTGCCAGCAATCCGTCAGGGATCGTCACAGATACGCAGTATTTT	CASNPSGIVTDTQYF
.	TRBV7-9	TRBJ2-5	.	TGTGCCAGCAGCTCCCGGCAAGGGAGGCAAGAGACCCAGTACTTC	CASSSRQGRQETQYF
.	TRBV6-1	TRBJ1-1	.	TGTGCCAGCAGTGAAGTGGGGCACTTCTTT	CASSEVGHFF
.	TRBV7-3	TRBJ2-7	.	TGTGCCAGCAGCTCAGCAGGGGAATACGGGCAGTACTTC	CASSSAGEYGQYF
.	TRBV28	TRBJ2-7	.	TGTGCCAGCAGTGTGGGCGGGTCCTACGAGCAGTACTTC	CASSVGGSYEQYF
.	TRBV4-3	TRBJ2-1	.	TGCGCCAGCAGCTGGGGCAGCTCCTACAATGAGCAGTTCTTC	CASSWGSSYNEQFF
.	TRBV19	TRBJ1-2	.	TGTGCCAGTAGTATTGGAGCGGAATCTTATGGCTACACCTTC	CASSIGAESYGYTF
.	TRBV6-5	TRBJ1-1	.	TGTGCCAGCAGTTACGAGGGACATTGGACTGAAGCTTTCTTT	CASSYEGHWTEAFF
.	TRBV4-1	TRBJ1-1	.	TGCGCCAGCAGCTTCCTCGGAACAGGTGAAGCTTTCTTT	CASSFLGTGEAFF
few	TRBV10-3	TRBJ1-2	TRBD1	TGTGCCATCAGTAAGGGACAGGGCGGTGCCTATGGCTACACCTTC	CAISKGQGGAYGYTF
.	TRBV4-1	TRBJ2-3	TRBD2	TGCGCCAGCAGCCTCCCGACTAGCGGTAGCACAGATACGCAGTATTTT	CASSLPTSGSTDTQYF
.	TRBV15	TRBJ2-2	.	TGTGCCACCAGCAGAGGGACTTCGCCGAACACCGGGGAGCTGTTTTTT	CATSRGTSPNTGELFF
.	TRBV9	TRBJ2-3	.	TGTGCCAGCAGCGTGGGACTCTCACGGGGAGATACGCAGTATTTT	CASSVGLSRGDTQYF